What follows is one TCR beta chain and its context. Its target is unknown. Time point defined: pre-sensitization, week 0. Described treatment: therapeutic diphenylcyclopropenone sensitization with weekly scalp DPC. These data come from a study of human T cells and chemical hapten exposure. Study details: A roughly 2 cm by roughly 2 cm inner upper arm patch received 2% DPC for sensitization. Weekly administration of diphenylcyclopropenone to the scalp of patients continued throughout the approximately 24-week study. Yields of TCR per sample differed, chiefly owing to small differences in pooled library volume.

This CDR3 is built from 15 residues. Germline values: CDR1 MNHNS, CDR2 SASEGT. With 0 bases removed from V and 4 bases from J, the gap between germline ends came to 12 bases. Study results and caveats: Expanded TCRs formed significantly more large CDR3 similarity clusters than controls.

TCRdb independently ran MiXCR on the RACE reads; one entry per CDR3 protein. The sample has approximately 400,000 distinct CDR3 sequences; around 5.5% are singletons. V and J are TRBV6-1 and TRBJ2-5; possibly TRBD2 for D (5 bases). Source: whole blood, taken in connection with sensitization to the hapten diphenylcyclopropenone (DPC). The TCR sequence derives from a woman between 45 and 65 years old with alopecia areata. Some clones in this sample may be carry-over from other donors' samples. CDR3 amino acids: CASSEASGWGETQYF. CDR3 nucleotide sequence: TGTGCCAGCAGTGAAGCGTCGGGGTGGGGAGAGACCCAGTACTTC.